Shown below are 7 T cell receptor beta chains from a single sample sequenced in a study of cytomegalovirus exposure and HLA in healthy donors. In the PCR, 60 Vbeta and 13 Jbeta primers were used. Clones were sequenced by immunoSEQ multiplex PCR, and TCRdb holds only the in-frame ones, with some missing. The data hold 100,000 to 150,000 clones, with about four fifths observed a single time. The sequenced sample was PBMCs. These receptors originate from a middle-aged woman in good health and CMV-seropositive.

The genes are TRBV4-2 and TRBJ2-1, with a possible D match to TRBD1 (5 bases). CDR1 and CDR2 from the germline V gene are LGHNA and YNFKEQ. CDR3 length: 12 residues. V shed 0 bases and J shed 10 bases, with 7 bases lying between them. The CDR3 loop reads CASSQDRTEQFF. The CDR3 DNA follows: TGTGCCAGCAGCCAAGATAGGACAGAGCAGTTCTTC.

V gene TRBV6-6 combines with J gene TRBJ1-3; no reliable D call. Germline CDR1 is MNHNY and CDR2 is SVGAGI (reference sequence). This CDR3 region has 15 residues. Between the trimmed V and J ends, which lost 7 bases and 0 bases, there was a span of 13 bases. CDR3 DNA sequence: TGTGCCAGCATGGGCAGAGTCCCCTCTGGAAACACCATATATTTT. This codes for CASMGRVPSGNTIYF.

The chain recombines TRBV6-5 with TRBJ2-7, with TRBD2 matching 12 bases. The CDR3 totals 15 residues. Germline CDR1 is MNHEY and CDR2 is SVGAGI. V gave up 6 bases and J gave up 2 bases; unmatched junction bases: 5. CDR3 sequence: CASRDPSGRAYEQYF. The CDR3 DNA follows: TGTGCCAGCAGAGATCCTAGCGGGAGGGCCTACGAGCAGTACTTC.

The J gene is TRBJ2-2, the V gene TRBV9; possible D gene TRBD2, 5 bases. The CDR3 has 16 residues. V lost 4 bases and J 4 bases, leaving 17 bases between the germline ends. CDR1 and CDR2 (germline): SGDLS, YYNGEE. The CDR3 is CASSKIVGVGTGELFF. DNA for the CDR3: TGTGCCAGCAGCAAAATAGTGGGAGTGGGCACCGGGGAGCTGTTTTTT.

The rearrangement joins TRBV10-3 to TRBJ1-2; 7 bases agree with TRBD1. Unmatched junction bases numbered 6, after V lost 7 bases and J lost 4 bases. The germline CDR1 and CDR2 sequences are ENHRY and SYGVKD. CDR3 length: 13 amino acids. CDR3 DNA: TGTGCCATCACCCTGACAGGGTTCTATGGCTACACCTTC. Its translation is CAITLTGFYGYTF.

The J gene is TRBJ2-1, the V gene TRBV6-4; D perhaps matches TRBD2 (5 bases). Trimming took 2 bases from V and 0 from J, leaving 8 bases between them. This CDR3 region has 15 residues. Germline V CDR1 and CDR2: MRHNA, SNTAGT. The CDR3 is CASSDVAGSYNEQFF. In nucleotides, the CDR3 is TGTGCCAGCAGTGACGTGGCGGGCTCCTACAATGAGCAGTTCTTC.

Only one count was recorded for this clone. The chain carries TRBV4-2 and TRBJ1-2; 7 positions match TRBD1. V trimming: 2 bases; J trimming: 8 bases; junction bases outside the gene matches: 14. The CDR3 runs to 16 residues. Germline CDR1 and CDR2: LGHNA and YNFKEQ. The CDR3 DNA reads TGTGCCAGCAGCCAATTTTCGGGGACAGCCTGGATGGGCTACACCTTC. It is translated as CASSQFSGTAWMGYTF.